What follows describes a single T cell receptor (beta chain). V lost 6 bases and J 7 bases, leaving 22 bases between the germline ends. The CDR3 totals 15 residues. The germline V gene has CDR1 MDHEN and CDR2 SYDVKM. These data are taken from a study of blood T cell repertoires in COVID-19. About the study: Sources were T cells, B-cell-depleted T cells, or PBMCs; the material itself was cDNA or gDNA.

Generated by immunoSEQ multiplex PCR, the TCRdb table keeps only in-frame clones and is missing some. The data contain approximately 110,000 clones, about 90% of them singletons. The gene calls are TRBV28 and TRBJ2-7, with D tentatively TRBD1 (5 bases). The sequence derives from a woman aged 50 to 60 with acute or convalescent COVID-19. The sequencing input was peripheral blood. CDR3 sequence: CASRSDSLGLYEQYF. DNA of the CDR3: TGTGCCAGCAGATCAGACAGCCTCGGGCTGTATGAGCAGTACTTC.